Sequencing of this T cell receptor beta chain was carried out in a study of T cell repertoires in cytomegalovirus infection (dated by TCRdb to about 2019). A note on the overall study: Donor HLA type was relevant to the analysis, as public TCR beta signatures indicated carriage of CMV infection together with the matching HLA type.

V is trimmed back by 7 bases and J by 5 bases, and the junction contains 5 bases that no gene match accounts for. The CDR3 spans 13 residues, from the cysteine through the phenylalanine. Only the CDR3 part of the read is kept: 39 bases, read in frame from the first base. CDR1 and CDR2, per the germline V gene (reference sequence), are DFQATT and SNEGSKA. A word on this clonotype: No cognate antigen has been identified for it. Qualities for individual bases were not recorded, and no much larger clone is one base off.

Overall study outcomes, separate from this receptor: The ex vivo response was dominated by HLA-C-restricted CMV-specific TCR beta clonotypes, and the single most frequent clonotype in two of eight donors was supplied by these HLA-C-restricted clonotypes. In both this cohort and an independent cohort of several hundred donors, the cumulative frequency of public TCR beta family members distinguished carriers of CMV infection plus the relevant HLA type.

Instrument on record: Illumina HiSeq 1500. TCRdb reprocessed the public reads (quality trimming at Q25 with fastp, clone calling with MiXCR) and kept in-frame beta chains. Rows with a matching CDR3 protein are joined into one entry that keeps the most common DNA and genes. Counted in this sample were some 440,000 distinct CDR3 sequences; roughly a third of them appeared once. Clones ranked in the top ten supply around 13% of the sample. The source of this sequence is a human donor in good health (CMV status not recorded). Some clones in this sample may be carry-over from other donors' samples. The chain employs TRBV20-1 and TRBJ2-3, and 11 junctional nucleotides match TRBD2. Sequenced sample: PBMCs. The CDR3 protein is CSGDGLAGDTQYF. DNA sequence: TGCAGTGGCGATGGACTAGCGGGAGATACGCAGTATTTT.